A single sample is the source of the 21 T cell receptor beta chains below, sequenced in a study of neoadjuvant nivolumab and ipilimumab in lung cancer. Generated by immunoSEQ multiplex PCR, the TCRdb table keeps only in-frame clones and is missing some. The sample has tens of thousands of clones; roughly 87% are singletons. Source: peripheral blood, taken before neoadjuvant nivolumab, alone or with ipilimumab. The receptor set was obtained from an adult with non-small cell lung cancer.

The rearrangement links TRBV6-5 to TRBJ1-1; D is ambiguous. CDR1 and CDR2 (germline): MNHEY, SVGAGI. V was pared by 6 bases and J by 3 bases, with 11 bases between. The CDR3 runs to 13 residues. CDR3 sequence (DNA): TGTGCCAGCAGCCCCATTGGGTACACTGAAGCTTTCTTT. Amino acid sequence: CASSPIGYTEAFF.

The chain links TRBV27 to TRBJ2-2, with D perhaps assigned TRBD1 or TRBD2 (5 bases each). CDR1 is MNHEY, CDR2 SMNVEV, per germline (reference sequence). CDR3 size: 15 residues. Trimming pared 10 bases from V and 1 base from J, leaving 16 bases between. The CDR3 region is CATGPYGGNTGELFF. As DNA, the CDR3 is TGTGCCACGGGGCCGTACGGAGGGAACACCGGGGAGCTGTTTTTT.

This clone was seen just once. The chain carries TRBV18 and TRBJ1-2; a possible D gene is TRBD1 (5 bases). Trimming shortened V by 6 bases and J by 2 bases, and 10 bases separated the two germline ends. Per the germline V gene, CDR1 is KGHSH and CDR2 is LQKENI. CDR3 length: 13 amino acids. CDR3 in amino acids: CASSPDRNYGYTF. The DNA of the CDR3 is TGTGCCAGCTCCCCTGACAGAAACTATGGCTACACCTTC.

The J gene is TRBJ2-1, the V gene TRBV19; D is uncertain. From germline, CDR1 is LNHDA and CDR2 SQIVND (reference sequence). The V gene lost 5 bases and the J gene lost 0 bases, with 8 bases spanning the gap. This CDR3 spans 14 amino acids. For the CDR3, the DNA is TGTGCCAGTAGTTTGGATAGCTCCTACAATGAGCAGTTCTTC. Encoded protein: CASSLDSSYNEQFF.

The chain employs TRBV6-6 and TRBJ1-2; the D is unclear. The CDR3 is 13 amino acids. CDR1 is MNHNY and CDR2 is SVGAGI in the germline V gene (reference sequence). V was shortened by 8 bases and J by 4 bases, with 14 bases between the two germline ends. CDR3 coding DNA: TGTGCCAGCTTTCTAGACACCCGCTATGGCTACACCTTC. Translation: CASFLDTRYGYTF.

The CDR3 loop is CASSLGTNQETQYF. In nucleotides, the CDR3 is TGCGCCAGCAGCTTGGGGACAAACCAAGAGACCCAGTACTTC. The gene calls are TRBV5-1 and TRBJ2-5; a weak D match, TRBD1 (5 bases). The germline CDR1 and CDR2 sequences are SGHRS and YFSETQ. The CDR3 is made up of 14 amino acids. Deletions cut 0 bases from V and 0 bases from J, with 6 bases between. The full variable domain, in which reference TRBV5-1 and TRBJ2-5 provide the parts outside the CDR3, is KAGVTQTPRYLIKTRGQQVTLSCSPISGHRSVSWYQQTPGQGLQFLFEYFSETQRNKGNFPGRFSGRQFSNSRSEMNVSTLELGDSALYLCASSLGTNQETQYFGPGTRLLVL.

V and J are TRBV9 and TRBJ2-7; 13 bases agree with TRBD2. V trimming: 2 bases; J trimming: 3 bases; junction bases outside the gene matches: 2. The CDR3 is 15 amino acids. Germline V gene lookup returns CDR1 SGDLS and CDR2 YYNGEE. The CDR3 here is CASSVTSGRLYEQYF. The DNA of the CDR3 is TGTGCCAGCAGCGTGACTAGCGGGAGGCTCTACGAGCAGTACTTC.

This sequence joins TRBV18 and TRBJ2-7; D gene ambiguous. The germline CDR1 and CDR2 sequences are KGHSH and LQKENI. V was cut by 2 bases and J by 6 bases, with 11 bases left in between. This CDR3 spans 13 amino acids. DNA for the CDR3: TGTGCCAGCTCACCAGGGCCAAAACGCGAGCAGTACTTC. This codes for CASSPGPKREQYF.

Worth noting for this clone: The same CDR3 arises from other DNA sequences in this sample as well. V is TRBV11-3 and J is TRBJ2-7, with D possibly being TRBD2 (5 bases). From germline, CDR1 is SGHNT and CDR2 YENEEA. Trimming removed 2 bases at V and 1 base at J, with 12 bases between. The CDR3 length is 15 residues. This CDR3 reads CASSLSGGGSYEQYF. Here the CDR3 DNA reads TGTGCCAGCAGCTTATCAGGCGGCGGGTCCTACGAGCAGTACTTC.

The chain combines TRBV18 with TRBJ1-5, with 11 bases fitting TRBD1. There are 16 residues in the CDR3. V lost 5 bases, J lost 3 bases, and 6 bases stayed unmatched. The germline CDR1 and CDR2 sequences are KGHSH and LQKENI. The CDR3 DNA reads TGTGCCAGCTCAACCGGGACAGGGGGGAACAATCAGCCCCAGCATTTT. This sequence encodes CASSTGTGGNNQPQHF.

The CDR3, as DNA: TGTGCCAGCTCATCGGGACGGTCTAACTATGGCTACACCTTC. Its translation: CASSSGRSNYGYTF. The chain carries TRBV18 and TRBJ1-2; TRBD1 is a possible D gene (5 bases). Germline lookup yields CDR1 KGHSH and CDR2 LQKENI. The CDR3 is 14 residues long. Trimming took 5 bases from V and 0 from J, leaving 10 bases between them.

V and J are TRBV7-3 and TRBJ1-1; TRBD1 matches at 8 bases. Germline-derived CDR1 and CDR2 are SGHTA and FQGTGA. The CDR3 runs 14 residues. The V and J ends lost 2 bases and 4 bases, in that order; junction bases with no gene match: 3. The CDR3, as DNA: TGTGCCAGCAGCTTAGATGGGACAGGCACTGAAGCTTTCTTT. This translates into CASSLDGTGTEAFF.

V usage is TRBV18 and J usage is TRBJ2-3; 8 nucleotides align to TRBD1. Germline lookup yields CDR1 KGHSH and CDR2 LQKENI. This CDR3 region has 16 residues. The V segment lost 2 bases and the J segment 0 bases; nucleotides outside the gene matches: 4. CDR3 residues: CASSPGQGVSTDTQYF. Here the CDR3 DNA reads TGTGCCAGCTCACCAGGACAGGGAGTTAGCACAGATACGCAGTATTTT.

As to this clone: The junction differs from germline at one of its ends, possibly a read error. The J gene is TRBJ2-2, the V gene TRBV5-1; a weak D match, TRBD1 (7 bases). This CDR3 spans 15 amino acids. Per germline, CDR1 SGHRS and CDR2 YFSETQ. The CDR3 DNA sequence: TGCGCCAGCAGCCATCGACAGGGAGGAAACGGGGAGCTGTTGTTT. The encoded protein is CASSHRQGGNGELLF. Looking up the rest from reference TRBV5-1 and TRBJ2-2 gives the full variable domain: KAGVTQTPRYLIKTRGQQVTLSCSPISGHRSVSWYQQTPGQGLQFLFEYFSETQRNKGNFPGRFSGRQFSNSRSEMNVSTLELGDSALYLCASSHRQGGNGELLFGEGSRLTVL.

This clone has more than one count but fewer than ten. J is TRBJ2-1 and V is TRBV7-8; TRBD2 aligns across 8 bases. CDR1 and CDR2 (germline): SGHVS, FQNEAQ. The CDR3 covers 14 residues. The V and J ends lost 5 bases and 4 bases, in that order; junction bases with no gene match: 4. CDR3 region: CASSPIAGYNEQFF. The CDR3 DNA follows: TGTGCCAGCAGCCCAATAGCGGGGTACAATGAGCAGTTCTTC.

V and J are TRBV7-8 and TRBJ2-3; 13 bases agree with TRBD2. Germline values: CDR1 SGHVS, CDR2 FQNEAQ. This CDR3 comprises 15 residues. The ends lost 5 bases at V and 5 bases at J; junction bases unmatched: 4. CDR3 nucleotides: TGTGCCAGCAGCCGAGGACTAGCGGGAGAAGATACGCAGTATTTT. Encoded protein: CASSRGLAGEDTQYF. The full variable domain, in which reference TRBV7-8 and TRBJ2-3 provide the parts outside the CDR3, is GAGVSQSPRYKVAKRGQDVALRCDPISGHVSLFWYQQALGQGPEFLTYFQNEAQLDKSGLPSDRFFAERPEGSVSTLKIQRTQQEDSAVYLCASSRGLAGEDTQYFGPGTRLTVL.

The chain joins TRBV5-1 to TRBJ2-1, with 7 bases matching TRBD2. The length of the CDR3 is 15 residues. Trimming at V came to 0 bases and at J to 4 bases, leaving 4 bases not matched to a gene. Germline CDR1 SGHRS, CDR2 YFSETQ. This CDR3 reads CASSLDAGEYNEQFF. Here the CDR3 DNA reads TGCGCCAGCAGCTTGGACGCGGGAGAGTACAATGAGCAGTTCTTC.

The J gene is TRBJ1-2, the V gene TRBV9; tentative D call: TRBD1 (5 bases). The CDR3 runs 13 residues. V dropped 6 bases and J dropped 1 base, with 10 bases sitting between them. Germline assignment: CDR1 SGDLS and CDR2 YYNGEE. The CDR3 region has the DNA TGTGCCAGCACCGACAGTCTTAACTATGGCTACACCTTC. It codes for CASTDSLNYGYTF.

This chain links TRBV10-3 with TRBJ2-7; tentatively, D is TRBD1 (6 bases). Trimming stripped 8 bases from V and 3 bases from J, with 14 bases between. The CDR3 runs 13 residues. CDR1 and CDR2 (germline): ENHRY, SYGVKD. CDR3 sequence reads: CAISDRKSYEQYF. The CDR3 DNA reads TGTGCCATCTCCGACAGGAAGAGCTACGAGCAGTACTTC.

As DNA, the CDR3 is TGTGCCAGCTCACCACCGGATAAACAAGAGACCCAGTACTTC. This encodes CASSPPDKQETQYF. The chain joins TRBV18 to TRBJ2-5; D remains unclear. The CDR3 covers 14 residues. Germline V gene sequence: CDR1 KGHSH, CDR2 LQKENI. Trimming pared 0 bases from V and 2 bases from J, leaving 7 bases between.

The chain is built from TRBV5-6 and TRBJ2-7; 7 nucleotides match TRBD2. The V and J ends lost 5 bases and 3 bases, in that order; junction bases with no gene match: 17. Germline assignment: CDR1 SGHDT and CDR2 YYEEEE. CDR3 length: 17 amino acids. CDR3 nucleotide sequence: TGTGCCAGCAGGATTTATGTTAGGGAGGGGATGGTCTACGAGCAGTACTTC. This codes for CASRIYVREGMVYEQYF.